The 22 T cell receptor beta chains below come from one sample, sequenced in a study of blood T cells in healthy people across ages. A second PCR of about 7 to 12 cycles used a sample-barcoded 5' primer and a J-beta primer mix. TCRdb re-derived calls from the 5' RACE reads in MiXCR, one entry per CDR3 protein. The sample gives around 940,000 distinct CDR3 sequences, just over 50% of which show up once; 20% to 25% is in the top ten. What was sequenced was blood. Source of these receptors: an older woman in good health.

The CDR3 DNA sequence: TGTGCCAGCAGTGCACTAGCGGGGTCAGGGACGCAGTATTTT. Its protein product is CASSALAGSGTQYF. The gene calls are TRBV12-3 or TRBV12-4 and TRBJ2-3; 10 nucleotides line up with TRBD2. The CDR3 loop spans 14 amino acids. Losses at the gene ends were 5 bases for V and 9 bases for J; bases not matched to a gene: 8.

The genes are TRBV12-3 or TRBV12-4 and TRBJ1-1; no reliable D call. The CDR3 has 12 residues. V was trimmed by 5 bases and J by 9 bases, leaving 13 bases between them. The CDR3 sequence: CASSLPDAKAFF. The CDR3 region has the DNA TGTGCCAGCAGTCTCCCGGACGCGAAAGCTTTCTTT.

CDR3 in amino acids: CASSVFAGGNNEQFF. DNA of the CDR3: TGTGCCAGCAGTGTGTTCGCGGGAGGCAACAATGAGCAGTTCTTC. The chain joins TRBV6-4 to TRBJ2-1, with 8 bases lining up with TRBD2. The CDR3 has 15 residues. J was trimmed by 5 bases and V by 4 bases; bases with no gene match: 7. Germline V lookup: CDR1 MRHNA, CDR2 SNTAGT.

The chain joins TRBV11-2 to TRBJ2-3; D is unresolved. CDR1 is SGHAT, CDR2 FQNNGV, per germline. The CDR3 spans 13 residues. The ends were cut back, 5 bases at V and 2 bases at J, with 8 bases in the middle. The CDR3 sequence is CASSVFSTDTQYF. The CDR3 DNA follows: TGTGCCAGCAGCGTATTTTCCACAGATACGCAGTATTTT.

This chain uses TRBV29-1 with TRBJ2-3; the match to TRBD2 covers 11 bases. This CDR3 contains 15 residues. From germline, CDR1 is SQVTM and CDR2 ANQGSEA. V lost 4 bases and J lost 2; bases outside the gene matches: 5. CDR3 sequence: CSVVRLAGITDTQYF. The DNA for the CDR3 is TGCAGCGTTGTACGACTAGCGGGGATCACAGATACGCAGTATTTT.

This clonotype was picked up one time. This rearrangement joins TRBV11-1 to TRBJ1-4; the D is unclear. Germline V CDR1 and CDR2: SGHAT, FQDESV (reference sequence). The CDR3 totals 15 residues. V lost 5 bases, J lost 2 bases, and 12 bases lay in between. The CDR3 DNA reads TGTGCCAGCAGCCCGCGACGGACCACTAATGAAAAACTGTTTTTT. This sequence encodes CASSPRRTTNEKLFF.

This sequence joins TRBV10-3 and TRBJ2-5; D perhaps matches TRBD1 (6 bases). This CDR3 spans 14 amino acids. V lost 7 bases to trimming and J lost 4 bases, with 16 bases between them. Germline CDR1 ENHRY, CDR2 SYGVKD. In DNA form, the CDR3 reads TGTGCCATCAAAACAGGGAACGTACCAGAGACCCAGTACTTC. Encoded protein: CAIKTGNVPETQYF.

The J gene is TRBJ2-3, the V gene TRBV20-1; D possibly corresponds to TRBD2 (6 bases). Trimming pared 6 bases from V and 0 bases from J, leaving 13 bases between. The CDR3 loop spans 14 amino acids. Per germline, CDR1 DFQATT and CDR2 SNEGSKA (reference sequence). For the CDR3, the DNA is TGCAGTGCGCCCGGGAGCGTTAGCACAGATACGCAGTATTTT. It codes for CSAPGSVSTDTQYF.

The chain has TRBV29-1 and TRBJ2-1; 7 positions match TRBD2. The CDR3 length is 13 residues. In germline, CDR1 is SQVTM, CDR2 ANQGSEA. The ends lost 6 bases at V and 3 bases at J; junction bases unmatched: 5. This CDR3 reads CSVWAGVYNEQFF. CDR3 coding DNA: TGCAGCGTATGGGCGGGAGTCTACAATGAGCAGTTCTTC.

The chain is built from TRBV7-2 and TRBJ2-1, with 7 bases that match TRBD2. CDR1 and CDR2 from the germline V gene are SGHTA and FQGNSA. Unmatched junction bases numbered 21, after V lost 10 bases and J lost 12 bases. The CDR3 extends over 15 amino acids. The CDR3 DNA sequence: TGTGCCACGGAGGTATCCGCGGGAGCAATAAGGGGGCAGTTCTTC. As protein: CATEVSAGAIRGQFF.

This chain's CDR3 is CASSLSSGESYEQYF. In DNA, the CDR3 is TGTGCCAGCAGCTTATCTAGCGGGGAAAGCTACGAGCAGTACTTC. J is TRBJ2-5 and V is TRBV11-2; 9 nucleotides agree with TRBD2. Judging by the DNA end, TRBJ2-7 fits better; the J call may be wrong. The CDR3 is 15 residues long. CDR1 is SGHAT and CDR2 is FQNNGV in the germline V gene.

This clonotype showed up just once. The rearrangement joins TRBV27 to TRBJ2-5; the match to TRBD1 covers 7 bases. Gene TRBJ2-4 matches the end of the DNA better, so the J call may be wrong. The germline gives CDR1 MNHEY, CDR2 SMNVEV (reference sequence). This CDR3 is built from 15 residues. The CDR3 region has the DNA TGTGCCAGCAGTCCCGACAGGGTTTCCAAAAACATTCAGTACTTC. Protein product: CASSPDRVSKNIQYF.

The chain joins TRBV10-3 to TRBJ2-1; D gene uncertain. Per germline, CDR1 ENHRY and CDR2 SYGVKD. This CDR3 region has 13 residues. V lost 4 bases, J lost 8 bases, and 12 bases lay in between. The CDR3 DNA reads TGTGCCATCAGTGGCCCTCCCGGTGATGAGCAGTTCTTC. This translates into CAISGPPGDEQFF.

The gene calls are TRBV18 and TRBJ2-1, with 9 bases aligning to TRBD1. The V gene end was trimmed by 3 bases and the J gene end by 5 bases; junction bases not matched to a gene: 5. From germline, CDR1 is KGHSH and CDR2 LQKENI. The CDR3 spans 15 residues. The CDR3 DNA reads TGTGCCAGCTCACCCGGGGACAGGGTCCACAATGAGCAGTTCTTC. Translated, it gives CASSPGDRVHNEQFF.

The J gene is TRBJ2-4, the V gene TRBV30; maybe TRBD2 (5 bases). This CDR3 is built from 15 residues. Trimming cost V 2 bases and J 4 bases, with 15 bases left between them. CDR1 GTSNPN and CDR2 SVGIG come from the germline V gene (reference sequence). The CDR3 loop is CAWSRETGKKNIQYF. The CDR3 DNA follows: TGTGCCTGGAGTAGGGAGACGGGTAAAAAAAACATTCAGTACTTC.

V gene TRBV27 combines with J gene TRBJ1-5; 7 bases align to TRBD1. V lost 5 bases to trimming and J lost 7 bases; unmatched junction nucleotides: 11. This CDR3 contains 15 residues. Germline V gene lookup returns CDR1 MNHEY and CDR2 SMNVEV (reference sequence). DNA of the CDR3: TGTGCCAGCAGTGCCCGACAGGGAGGAGTACAGCCCCAGCATTTT. Encoded protein: CASSARQGGVQPQHF.

The gene calls are TRBV6-2 or TRBV6-3 and TRBJ2-7; D unresolved. This CDR3 has 12 amino acids. Trimming took off 6 bases at V and 3 bases at J, with 9 bases between the two ends. Germline V gene sequence: CDR1 MNHEY, CDR2 SVGEGT. CDR3 residues: CASSERVYEQYF. For the CDR3, the DNA is TGTGCCAGCAGCGAAAGAGTCTACGAGCAGTACTTC.

This clonotype was observed a few times. Here the CDR3 DNA reads TGTGCCAGCAGCCAAGACCCCCCAGGACAGGGGGTGGGAACAGATACGCAGTATTTT. This gives the protein CASSQDPPGQGVGTDTQYF. V and J are TRBV3-1 and TRBJ2-3, with 10 bases that match TRBD1. J was trimmed by 3 bases and V by 0 bases; bases with no gene match: 12. The CDR3 has 19 residues. CDR1 and CDR2 from the germline V gene are LGHDT and YNNKEL (reference sequence).

This clonotype was picked up one time. The V gene is TRBV9, the J gene TRBJ2-3, with TRBD2 matching 8 bases. Looked up from germline, CDR1 is SGDLS and CDR2 is YYNGEE. The V segment lost 0 bases and the J segment 4 bases; nucleotides outside the gene matches: 10. CDR3 size: 17 residues. For the CDR3, the DNA is TGTGCCAGCAGCGTAGCGAACGGGAGGGCCCCAGCAGATACGCAGTATTTT. This encodes CASSVANGRAPADTQYF.

This chain joins TRBV27 and TRBJ1-2; 9 bases align to TRBD1. Germline assignment: CDR1 MNHEY and CDR2 SMNVEV (reference sequence). Trimming removed 6 bases from V and 3 bases from J; junction bases left unmatched: 8. The length of the CDR3 is 15 residues. Here the CDR3 reads CASRLQGAGDYGYTF. Written as DNA, the CDR3 is TGTGCCAGCAGACTACAGGGGGCGGGGGACTATGGCTACACCTTC.

Regarding this clonotype: The germline gene is not matched at one end of the junction; a read error may be the cause. V is TRBV12-3 or TRBV12-4 and J is TRBJ2-3; D is uncertain. The CDR3 covers 15 residues. The CDR3 loop reads CAGSLRPRVTDTQYF. In DNA, the CDR3 is TGTGCCGGCAGTTTAAGACCTCGTGTCACAGATACGCAGTATTTT.

The gene calls are TRBV12-3 or TRBV12-4 and TRBJ2-7; the match to TRBD2 covers 9 bases. V lost 1 base, J lost 2 bases, and 6 bases stayed unmatched. The CDR3 is made up of 16 amino acids. The CDR3 reads CASSLVGGRAPYEQYF. The CDR3 nucleotides are TGTGCCAGCAGTTTAGTGGGCGGGAGGGCTCCCTACGAGCAGTACTTC.